The T cell receptor (beta chain) described here comes from a study of T and B cells in COVID-19 patients. On the study more broadly: COVID-19 patients gave peripheral blood either during active infection or after recovery. The recovered patients had mostly mild to moderate COVID-19 with outpatient management.

Study-wide points: Highly clonal in active COVID-19, TRB repertoires exceeded healthy-donor diversity and richness at recovery. There were 2,000 to 2,500 TCR clusters exclusive to the recovered cohort, 30 to 40 with low generation probability.

Regarding this clonotype: Its specificity is not known.

TRB rearrangements were amplified by multiplex PCR with BIOMED2 TRB-A/B primers. TCRdb passed the multiplex PCR reads through MiXCR, listing each CDR3 protein once. The table lists fewer than 6,000 distinct CDR3 sequences, roughly 23% of them singletons. Each TRB amplification used 250-500 ng of genomic DNA from blood. Sequencing was done on a sample of blood. The receptor was derived from a human donor with active COVID-19.

CDR3 protein: CAKNQRENSNQPQHF. The CDR3 DNA follows: TGCGCCAAGAATCAGAGGGAGAATAGCAATCAGCCCCAGCATTTT. The rearrangement uses TRBV10-1 and TRBJ1-5; D unclear. Germline V lookup: CDR1 WNHNN, CDR2 SYGVQD (reference sequence). Between the trimmed V and J ends, which lost 10 bases and 0 bases, there was a span of 16 bases. This CDR3 contains 15 residues.